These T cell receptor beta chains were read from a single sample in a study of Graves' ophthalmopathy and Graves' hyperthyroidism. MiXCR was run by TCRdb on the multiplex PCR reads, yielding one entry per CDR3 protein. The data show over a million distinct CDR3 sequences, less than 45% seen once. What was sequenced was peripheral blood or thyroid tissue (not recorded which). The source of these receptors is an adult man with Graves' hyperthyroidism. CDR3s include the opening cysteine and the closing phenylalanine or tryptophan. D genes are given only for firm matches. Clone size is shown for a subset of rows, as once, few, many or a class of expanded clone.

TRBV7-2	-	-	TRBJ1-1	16	TGTGCCAGCAGCTTAGGGACTGGGGATCAAGACACTGAAGCTTTCTTT	CASSLGTGDQDTEAFF
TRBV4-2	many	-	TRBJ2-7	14	TGTGCCAGCAGCCGCAATCAACAGGGAAACGAGCAGTACTTC	CASSRNQQGNEQYF
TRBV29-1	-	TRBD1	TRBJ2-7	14	TGCAGCGTTGGGGGGGACAGGGGGCCCTACGAGCAGTACTTC	CSVGGDRGPYEQYF
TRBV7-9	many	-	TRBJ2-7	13	TGTGCCAGCAGCTTCGTAGGGGCCGGCGAGCAGTACTTC	CASSFVGAGEQYF
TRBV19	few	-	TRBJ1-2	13	TGTGCCAGTAGTAGTTTTAACTTCGGCGGCTACACCTTC	CASSSFNFGGYTF
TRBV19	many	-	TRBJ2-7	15	TGTGCCAGTAGTATACAAGGGGCGGGCCCCTACGAGCAGTACTTC	CASSIQGAGPYEQYF
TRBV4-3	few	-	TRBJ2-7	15	TGCGCCAGCAGCCAAGATAAGGGGGAGGGCTACGAGCAGTACTTC	CASSQDKGEGYEQYF
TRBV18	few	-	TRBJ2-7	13	TGTGCCAGCTCATCCTACAGGAACTACGAGCAGTACTTC	CASSSYRNYEQYF
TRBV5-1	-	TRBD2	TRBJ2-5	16	TGCGCCAGCAGCCCTCACCCGGGGGGGACCTACGAGACCCAGTACTTC	CASSPHPGGTYETQYF
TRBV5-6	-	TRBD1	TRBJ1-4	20	TGTGCCAGCAGCCCTCGCTCGGGACAGGGGACTCTTGTAACTAATGAAAAACTGTTTTTT	CASSPRSGQGTLVTNEKLFF
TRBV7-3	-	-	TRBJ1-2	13	TGTGCCAGCAGCCCGGGACGGCAATATGGCTACACCTTC	CASSPGRQYGYTF
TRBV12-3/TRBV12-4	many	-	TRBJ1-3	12	TGTGCCAGCAGCCCCCTCGAGGACACCATATATTTT	CASSPLEDTIYF
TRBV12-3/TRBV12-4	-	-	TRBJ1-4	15	TGTGCCAGCAGTTTAGGCCGCGGGGTTGATGAAAAACTGTTTTTT	CASSLGRGVDEKLFF
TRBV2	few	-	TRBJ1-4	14	TGTGCCAGCAGTCCACAGACAACTAATGAAAAACTGTTTTTT	CASSPQTTNEKLFF
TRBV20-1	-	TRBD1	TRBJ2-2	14	TGCAGTGCTAGCGGGACAGGGAGCACCGGGGAGCTGTTTTTT	CSASGTGSTGELFF
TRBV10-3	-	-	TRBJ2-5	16	TGTGCCAGCAGTGAATCGAGGTCCGGGGCCCAAGAGACCCAGTACTTC	CASSESRSGAQETQYF
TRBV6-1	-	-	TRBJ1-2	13	TGTGCCAGCACCAGGGATCTTCCCCATGGCTACACCTTC	CASTRDLPHGYTF
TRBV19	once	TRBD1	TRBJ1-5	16	TGTGCCAGTAGTCAAGCCGGGACAGGGGAAAATCAGCCCCAGCATTTT	CASSQAGTGENQPQHF
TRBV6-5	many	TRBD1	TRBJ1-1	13	TGTGCCAGTAGCTACGACAGGGACACTGAAGCTTTCTTT	CASSYDRDTEAFF
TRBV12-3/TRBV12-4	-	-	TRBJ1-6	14	TGTGCCAGCAGTTACGGCGGGGAGGGGTCGGCCCTCCACTTT	CASSYGGEGSALHF
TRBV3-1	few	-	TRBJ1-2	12	TGTGCCAGCAGCCAACTATTGGGTGGCTACACCTTC	CASSQLLGGYTF
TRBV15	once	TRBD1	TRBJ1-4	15	TGTGCCACCAGCGCCCGGGACAGGACTAATGAAAAACTGTTTTTT	CATSARDRTNEKLFF
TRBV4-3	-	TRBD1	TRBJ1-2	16	TGCGCCAGCAGCCACCATCCTACAGGGGCGGTAGATGGCTACACCTTC	CASSHHPTGAVDGYTF
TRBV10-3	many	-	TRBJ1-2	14	TGTGCCATCAGTGAGTCAGGTGGGGCTAATGGCTACACCTTC	CAISESGGANGYTF
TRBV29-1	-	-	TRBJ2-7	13	TGCAGCGTAGGCCGGGACGGATCCTACGAGCAGTACTTC	CSVGRDGSYEQYF
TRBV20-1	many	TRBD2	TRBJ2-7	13	TGCAGTCCTAGCGGCTTAAGGGGCTACGAGCAGTACTTC	CSPSGLRGYEQYF
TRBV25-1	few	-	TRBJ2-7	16	TGTGCCAGCAGCCCCCGTGGGGGCGTTTCGGACTACGAGCAGTACTTC	CASSPRGGVSDYEQYF
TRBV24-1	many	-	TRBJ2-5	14	TGTGCCACCAGTGATCGGGGGACCCAAGAGACCCAGTACTTC	CATSDRGTQETQYF
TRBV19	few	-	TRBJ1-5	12	TGTGCCAGTACCTATAGCAATCAGCCCCAGCATTTT	CASTYSNQPQHF
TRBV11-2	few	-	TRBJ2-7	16	TGTGCCAGCAGCCGAATCGTCGCGGAGAGCTCCTACGAGCAGTACTTC	CASSRIVAESSYEQYF
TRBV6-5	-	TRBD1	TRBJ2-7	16	TGTGCCAGCAGTTACCCCTTCGGGACAGGGACCTACGAGCAGTACTTC	CASSYPFGTGTYEQYF
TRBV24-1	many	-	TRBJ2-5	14	TGTGCCACCAGTGAACAGGACAGAAAAGAGACCCAGTACTTC	CATSEQDRKETQYF
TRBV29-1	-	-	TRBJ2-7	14	TGCAGCGTCGAAGACAGGCCCGCGTCCTACGAGCAGTACTTC	CSVEDRPASYEQYF
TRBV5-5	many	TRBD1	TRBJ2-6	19	TGTGCCAGCAGCTCACCGGGACAGGGGGATCACTCTGGGGCCAACGTCCTGACTTTC	CASSSPGQGDHSGANVLTF
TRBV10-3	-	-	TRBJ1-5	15	TGTGCCAGCAGCGTAGAAGAGACAGACCATCAGCCCCAGCATTTT	CASSVEETDHQPQHF
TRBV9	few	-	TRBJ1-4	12	TGTGCCAGCAGCCAAGAGGGCCTAAGACTGTTTTTT	CASSQEGLRLFF
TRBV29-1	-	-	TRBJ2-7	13	TGCAGCGTTGATCAGGCAGGGAGTTACGAGCAGTACTTC	CSVDQAGSYEQYF
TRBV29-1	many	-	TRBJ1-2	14	TGCAGCGTTGAAGGCGACGGCAGGTACTATGGCTACACCTTC	CSVEGDGRYYGYTF
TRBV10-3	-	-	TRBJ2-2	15	TGTGCCAGCAGGCCACAGGGCCCGAACACCGGGGAGCTGTTTTTT	CASRPQGPNTGELFF
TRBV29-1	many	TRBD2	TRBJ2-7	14	TGCAGCGTTGGGGGATTGGGAGGGTCCTACGAGCAGTACTTC	CSVGGLGGSYEQYF
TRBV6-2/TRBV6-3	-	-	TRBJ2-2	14	TGTGCCAGCAGTTACCAGGGGAGGAGCGGGGAGCTGTTTTTT	CASSYQGRSGELFF
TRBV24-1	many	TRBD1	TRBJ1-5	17	TGTGCCACCAGTGATTATACCGGGACAGGGCGGAATCAGCCCCAGCATTTT	CATSDYTGTGRNQPQHF
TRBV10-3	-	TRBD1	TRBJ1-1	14	TGTGCCATCAGCGAGGGGGCCAGGAACACTGAAGCTTTCTTT	CAISEGARNTEAFF
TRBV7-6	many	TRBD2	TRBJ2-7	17	TGTGCCAGCAGCTTAGCGTCCGGGACTAGCAGTAGCCACGAGCAGTACTTC	CASSLASGTSSSHEQYF
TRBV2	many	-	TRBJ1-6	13	TGTGCCAGCACCAGCGAGGAGGATTCACCCCTCCACTTT	CASTSEEDSPLHF
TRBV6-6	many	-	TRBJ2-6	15	TGTGCCAGCAGGCATACAGGGCAGGGGGCCAACGTCCTGACTTTC	CASRHTGQGANVLTF
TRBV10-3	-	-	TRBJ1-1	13	TGTGCCATCAGAGGGACGCCGGGCACTGAAGCTTTCTTT	CAIRGTPGTEAFF
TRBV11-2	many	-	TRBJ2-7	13	TGTGCCAGCAGCTTATCGGCAGCCTACGAGCAGTACTTC	CASSLSAAYEQYF